The T cell receptor (beta chain) described here comes from a study of blood T cell repertoires in COVID-19. In the source study's methods: Scientists estimated how many nucleated cells there were by amplifying reference gene primers. The assay was immunoSEQ multiplex PCR, and TCRdb's table has in-frame clones only and misses some. V and J calls and clone size follow that table, whereas D and trimming were derived from the DNA. The table records 150,000 to 200,000 clones, roughly 79% of them present only once. CDR3 size: 14 residues. CDR1 is SGHRS, CDR2 YFSETQ, per germline. Deletions cut 1 base from V and 0 bases from J, with 7 bases between.

The sequence was collected from a woman aged 80 or over with COVID-19, enrolled during active disease. Sequencing was done on a sample of peripheral blood. The chain is built from TRBV5-1 and TRBJ1-1; D uncertain. CDR3 sequence reads: CASSLRAMNTEAFF. The DNA for the CDR3 is TGCGCCAGCAGCTTGCGCGCTATGAACACTGAAGCTTTCTTT.